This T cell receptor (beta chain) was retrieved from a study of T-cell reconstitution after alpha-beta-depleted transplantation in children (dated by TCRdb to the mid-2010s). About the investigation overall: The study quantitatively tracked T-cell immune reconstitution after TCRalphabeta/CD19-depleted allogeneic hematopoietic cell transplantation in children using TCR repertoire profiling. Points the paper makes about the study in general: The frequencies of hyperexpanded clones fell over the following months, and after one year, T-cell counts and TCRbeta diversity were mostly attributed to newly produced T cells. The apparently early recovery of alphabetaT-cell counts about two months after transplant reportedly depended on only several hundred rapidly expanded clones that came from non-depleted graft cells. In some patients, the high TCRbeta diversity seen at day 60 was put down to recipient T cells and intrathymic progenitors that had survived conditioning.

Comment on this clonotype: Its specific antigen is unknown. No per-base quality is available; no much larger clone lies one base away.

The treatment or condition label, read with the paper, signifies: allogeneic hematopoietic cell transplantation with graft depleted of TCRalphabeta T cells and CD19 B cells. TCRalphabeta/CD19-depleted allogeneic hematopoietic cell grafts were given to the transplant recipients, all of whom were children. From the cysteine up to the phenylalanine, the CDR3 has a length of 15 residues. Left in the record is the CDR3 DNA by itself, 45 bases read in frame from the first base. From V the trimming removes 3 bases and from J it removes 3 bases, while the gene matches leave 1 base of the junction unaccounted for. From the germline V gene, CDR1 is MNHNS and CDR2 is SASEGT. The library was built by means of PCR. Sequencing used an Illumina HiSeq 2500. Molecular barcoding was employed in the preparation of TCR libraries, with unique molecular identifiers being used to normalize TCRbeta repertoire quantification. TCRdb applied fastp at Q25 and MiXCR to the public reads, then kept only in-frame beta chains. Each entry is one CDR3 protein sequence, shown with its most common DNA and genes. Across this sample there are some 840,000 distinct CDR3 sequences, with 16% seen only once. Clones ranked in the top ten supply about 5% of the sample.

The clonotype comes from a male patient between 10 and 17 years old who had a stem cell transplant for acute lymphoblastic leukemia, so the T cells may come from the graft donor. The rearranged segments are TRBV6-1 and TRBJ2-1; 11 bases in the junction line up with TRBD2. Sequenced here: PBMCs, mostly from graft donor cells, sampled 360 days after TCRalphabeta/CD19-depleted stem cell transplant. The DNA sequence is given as TGTGCCAGCAGTGAGGGACTAGCGGACTACAATGAGCAGTTCTTC. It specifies CASSEGLADYNEQFF.